This T cell receptor beta chain was found in a study of T cells in Graves' hyperthyroidism and ophthalmopathy. Whole-study results and caveats: Blood shared most expanded thyroid clonotypes above 0.001.

Across 18 months, stable Graves' hyperthyroidism was marked by no progression to ophthalmopathy. A roughly 9.3 ml volume of fresh peripheral blood provided the PBMCs. As for this clonotype: Its antigen is still unknown.

Trimming pared 2 bases from V and 3 bases from J, leaving 13 bases between. The CDR3 runs to 15 residues. CDR1 is LNHNV and CDR2 is YYDKDF in the germline V gene (reference sequence). Using RNA transcripts as the source, TCR beta CDR3 regions were amplified. The TCR CDR3 first-round RT-PCR relied on the HTBI primer set. From the multiplex PCR reads, TCRdb called clonotypes with MiXCR, one entry per CDR3 protein. The data contain 400,000 to 500,000 distinct CDR3 sequences, approximately 15% of them singletons. The chain is built from TRBV15 and TRBJ1-1; possible D gene TRBD1, 6 bases. The sequence came from a woman between 18 and 30 years old with Graves' hyperthyroidism. Sample: blood. CDR3 coding DNA: TGTGCCACCAGCAGATCGCGGGGGCTGGACACTGAAGCTTTCTTT. Residues: CATSRSRGLDTEAFF. Combining the CDR3 with reference TRBV15 and TRBJ1-1 gives the whole variable domain DAMVIQNPRYQVTQFGKPVTLSCSQTLNHNVMYWYQQKSSQAPKLLFHYYDKDFNNEADTPDNFQSRRPNTSFCFLDIRSPGLGDTAMYLCATSRSRGLDTEAFFGQGTRLTVV.